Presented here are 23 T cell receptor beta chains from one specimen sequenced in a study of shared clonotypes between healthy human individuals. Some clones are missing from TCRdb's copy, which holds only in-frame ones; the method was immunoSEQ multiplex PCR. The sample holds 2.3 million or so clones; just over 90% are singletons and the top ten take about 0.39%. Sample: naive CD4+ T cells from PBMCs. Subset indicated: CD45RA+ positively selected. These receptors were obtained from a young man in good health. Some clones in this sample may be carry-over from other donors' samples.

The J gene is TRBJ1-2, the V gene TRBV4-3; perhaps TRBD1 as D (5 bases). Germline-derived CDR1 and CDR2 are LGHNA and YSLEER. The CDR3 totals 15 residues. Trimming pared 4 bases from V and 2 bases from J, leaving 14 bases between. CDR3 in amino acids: CASSPSGRDNYGYTF. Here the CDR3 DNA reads TGCGCCAGCAGCCCCTCAGGGAGGGACAACTATGGCTACACCTTC.

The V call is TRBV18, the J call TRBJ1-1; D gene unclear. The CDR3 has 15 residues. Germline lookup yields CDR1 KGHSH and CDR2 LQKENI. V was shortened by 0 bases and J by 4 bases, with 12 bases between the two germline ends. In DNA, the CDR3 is TGTGCCAGCTCACCACCGGGGAGGGTGAGCACTGAAGCTTTCTTT. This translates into CASSPPGRVSTEAFF. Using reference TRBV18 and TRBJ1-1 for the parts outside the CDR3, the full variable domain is NAGVMQNPRHLVRRRGQEARLRCSPMKGHSHVYWYRQLPEEGLKFMVYLQKENIIDESGMPKERFSAEFPKEGPSILRIQQVVRGDSAAYFCASSPPGRVSTEAFFGQGTRLTVV.

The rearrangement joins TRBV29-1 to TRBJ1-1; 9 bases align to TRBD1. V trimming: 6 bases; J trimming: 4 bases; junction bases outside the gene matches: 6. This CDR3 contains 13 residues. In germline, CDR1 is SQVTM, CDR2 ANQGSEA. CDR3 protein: CSVQRQGGTEAFF. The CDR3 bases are TGCAGCGTCCAACGACAGGGGGGCACTGAAGCTTTCTTT.

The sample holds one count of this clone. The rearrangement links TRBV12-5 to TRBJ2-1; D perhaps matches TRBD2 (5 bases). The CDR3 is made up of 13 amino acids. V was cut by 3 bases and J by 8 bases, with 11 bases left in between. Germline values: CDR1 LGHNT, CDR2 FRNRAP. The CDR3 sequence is CASGFAVEDEQFF. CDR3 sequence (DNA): TGTGCTAGTGGTTTCGCTGTGGAGGATGAGCAGTTCTTC.

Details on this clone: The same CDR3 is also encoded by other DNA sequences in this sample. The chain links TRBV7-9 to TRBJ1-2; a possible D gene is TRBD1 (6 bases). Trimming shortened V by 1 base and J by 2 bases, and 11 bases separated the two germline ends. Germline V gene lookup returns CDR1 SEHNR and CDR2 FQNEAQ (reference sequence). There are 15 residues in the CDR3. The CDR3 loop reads CASSLGQGLNYGYTF. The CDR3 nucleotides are TGTGCCAGCAGCTTAGGGCAGGGGCTAAACTATGGCTACACCTTC.

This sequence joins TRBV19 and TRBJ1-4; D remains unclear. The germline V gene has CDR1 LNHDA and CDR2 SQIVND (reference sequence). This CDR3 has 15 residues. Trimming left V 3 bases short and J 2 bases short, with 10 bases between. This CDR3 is CASSMLRTTNEKLFF. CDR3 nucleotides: TGTGCCAGTAGTATGCTCAGAACCACTAATGAAAAACTGTTTTTT.

CDR3 region: CASSVARAGSYGYTF. CDR3 nucleotide sequence: TGTGCCAGCAGCGTAGCTCGGGCCGGGAGCTATGGCTACACCTTC. This chain joins TRBV9 and TRBJ1-2; D is uncertain. The CDR3 runs to 15 residues. In germline, CDR1 is SGDLS, CDR2 YYNGEE. V lost 0 bases, J lost 4 bases, and 13 bases lay in between.

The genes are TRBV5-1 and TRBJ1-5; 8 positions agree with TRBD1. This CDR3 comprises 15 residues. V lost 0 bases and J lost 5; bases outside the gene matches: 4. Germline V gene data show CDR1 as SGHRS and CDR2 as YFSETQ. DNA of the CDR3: TGCGCCAGCAGCTTGGGACAGACAGGGGATCAGCCCCAGCATTTT. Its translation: CASSLGQTGDQPQHF.

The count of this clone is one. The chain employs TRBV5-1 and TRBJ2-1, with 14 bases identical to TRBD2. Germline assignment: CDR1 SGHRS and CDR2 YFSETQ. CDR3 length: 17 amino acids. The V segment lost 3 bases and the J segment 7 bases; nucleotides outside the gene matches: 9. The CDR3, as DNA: TGCGCCAGCAGCTCCTCCGGGACTAGCGGGAGTTTGAATGAGCAGTTCTTC. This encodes CASSSSGTSGSLNEQFF.

The CDR3 spells CASSPLGGAGNTIYF. CDR3 in DNA: TGCGCCAGCAGCCCCTTGGGGGGGGCTGGAAACACCATATATTTT. V is TRBV4-3 and J is TRBJ1-3; D is perhaps TRBD1 (5 bases). Germline assignment: CDR1 LGHNA and CDR2 YSLEER. V gave up 4 bases and J gave up 2 bases, with 12 bases separating them. This CDR3 spans 15 amino acids.

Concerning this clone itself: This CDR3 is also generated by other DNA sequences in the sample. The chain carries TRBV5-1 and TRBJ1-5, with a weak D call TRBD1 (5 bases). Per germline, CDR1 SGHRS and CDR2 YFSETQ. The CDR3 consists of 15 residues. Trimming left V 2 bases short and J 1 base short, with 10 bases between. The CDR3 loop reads CASSLDGGSNQPQHF. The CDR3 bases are TGCGCCAGCAGCTTAGACGGGGGGAGCAATCAGCCCCAGCATTTT.

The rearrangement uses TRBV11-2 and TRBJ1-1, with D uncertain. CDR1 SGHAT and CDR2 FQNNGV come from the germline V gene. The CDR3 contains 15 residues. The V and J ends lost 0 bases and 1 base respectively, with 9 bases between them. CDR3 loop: CASSLERRENTEAFF. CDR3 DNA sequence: TGTGCCAGCAGCTTAGAAAGGCGGGAGAACACTGAAGCTTTCTTT.

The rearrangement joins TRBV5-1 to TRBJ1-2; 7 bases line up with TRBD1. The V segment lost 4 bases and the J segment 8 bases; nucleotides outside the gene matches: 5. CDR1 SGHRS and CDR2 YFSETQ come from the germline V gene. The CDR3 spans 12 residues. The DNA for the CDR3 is TGCGCCAGCAGCAGAACAGGGGCGGGCTACACCTTC. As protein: CASSRTGAGYTF.

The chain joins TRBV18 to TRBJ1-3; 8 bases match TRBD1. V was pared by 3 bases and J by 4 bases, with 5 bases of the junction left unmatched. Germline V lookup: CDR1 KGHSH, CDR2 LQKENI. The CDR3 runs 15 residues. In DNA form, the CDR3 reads TGTGCCAGCTCACCCCAACAGGGGGTCGGAAACACCATATATTTT. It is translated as CASSPQQGVGNTIYF.

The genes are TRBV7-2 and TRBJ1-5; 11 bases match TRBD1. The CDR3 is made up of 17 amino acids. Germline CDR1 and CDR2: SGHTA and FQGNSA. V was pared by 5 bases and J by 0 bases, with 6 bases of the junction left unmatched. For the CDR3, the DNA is TGTGCCAGCAGCCCGGGACAGGGGGGTAATAGCAATCAGCCCCAGCATTTT. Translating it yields CASSPGQGGNSNQPQHF.

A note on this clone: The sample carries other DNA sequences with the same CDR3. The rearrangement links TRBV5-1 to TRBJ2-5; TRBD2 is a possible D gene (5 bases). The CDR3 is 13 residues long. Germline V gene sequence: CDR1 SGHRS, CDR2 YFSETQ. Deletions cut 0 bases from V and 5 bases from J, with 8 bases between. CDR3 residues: CASSLASRETQYF. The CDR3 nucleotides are TGCGCCAGCAGCTTGGCTAGCAGGGAGACCCAGTACTTC.

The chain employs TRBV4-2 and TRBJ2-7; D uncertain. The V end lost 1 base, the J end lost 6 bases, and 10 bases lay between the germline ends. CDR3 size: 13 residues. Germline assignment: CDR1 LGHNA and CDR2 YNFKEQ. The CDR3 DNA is TGTGCCAGCAGCCAAGGTAGCTGGCGCGAGCAGTACTTC. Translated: CASSQGSWREQYF.

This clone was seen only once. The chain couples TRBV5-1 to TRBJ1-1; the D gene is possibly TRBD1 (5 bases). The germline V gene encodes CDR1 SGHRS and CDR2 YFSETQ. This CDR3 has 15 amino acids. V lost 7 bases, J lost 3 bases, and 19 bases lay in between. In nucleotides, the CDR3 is TGCGCCAGCTCGATTATGGGGGGTATGGACACTGAAGCTTTCTTT. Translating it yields CASSIMGGMDTEAFF. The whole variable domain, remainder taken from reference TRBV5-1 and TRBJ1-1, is KAGVTQTPRYLIKTRGQQVTLSCSPISGHRSVSWYQQTPGQGLQFLFEYFSETQRNKGNFPGRFSGRQFSNSRSEMNVSTLELGDSALYLCASSIMGGMDTEAFFGQGTRLTVV.

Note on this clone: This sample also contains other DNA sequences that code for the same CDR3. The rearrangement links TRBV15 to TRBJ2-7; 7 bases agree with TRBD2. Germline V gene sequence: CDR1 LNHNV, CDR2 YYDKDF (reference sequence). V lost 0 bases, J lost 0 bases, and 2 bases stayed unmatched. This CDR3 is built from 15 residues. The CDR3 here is CATSRDRGSSYEQYF. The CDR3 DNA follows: TGTGCCACCAGCAGAGATCGCGGGAGCTCCTACGAGCAGTACTTC.

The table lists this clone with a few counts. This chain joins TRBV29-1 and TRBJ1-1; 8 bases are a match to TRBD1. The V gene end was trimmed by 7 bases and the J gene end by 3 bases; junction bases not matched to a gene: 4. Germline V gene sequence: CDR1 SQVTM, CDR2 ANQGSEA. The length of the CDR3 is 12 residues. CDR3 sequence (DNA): TGCAGCGGATCACAGGGGGACACTGAAGCTTTCTTT. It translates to CSGSQGDTEAFF.

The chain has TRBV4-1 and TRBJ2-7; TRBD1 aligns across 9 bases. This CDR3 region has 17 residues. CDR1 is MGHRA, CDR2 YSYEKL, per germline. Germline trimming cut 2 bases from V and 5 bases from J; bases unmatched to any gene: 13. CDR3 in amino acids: CASSQRATGQGFDEQYF. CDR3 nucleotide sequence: TGCGCCAGCAGCCAACGGGCTACGGGACAGGGTTTCGACGAGCAGTACTTC.

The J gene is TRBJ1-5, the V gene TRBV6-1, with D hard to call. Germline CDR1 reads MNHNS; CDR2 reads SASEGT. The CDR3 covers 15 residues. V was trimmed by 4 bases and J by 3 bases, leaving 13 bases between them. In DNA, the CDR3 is TGTGCCAGCAGTGGGCAGGCTCCGAACAATCAGCCCCAGCATTTT. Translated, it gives CASSGQAPNNQPQHF.

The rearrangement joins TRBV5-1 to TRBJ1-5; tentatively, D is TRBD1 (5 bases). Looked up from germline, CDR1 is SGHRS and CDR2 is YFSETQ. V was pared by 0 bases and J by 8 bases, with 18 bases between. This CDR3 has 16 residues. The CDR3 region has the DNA TGCGCCAGCAGCTTGGGGGGCAGTGGTTTGGGTGAGCCCCAGCATTTT. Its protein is CASSLGGSGLGEPQHF. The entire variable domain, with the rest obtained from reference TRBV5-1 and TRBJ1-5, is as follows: KAGVTQTPRYLIKTRGQQVTLSCSPISGHRSVSWYQQTPGQGLQFLFEYFSETQRNKGNFPGRFSGRQFSNSRSEMNVSTLELGDSALYLCASSLGGSGLGEPQHFGDGTRLSIL.